Listed below are T cell receptor beta chains from one sample, sequenced in a study of blood T cell repertoires in COVID-19. TCRdb's table, derived via immunoSEQ multiplex PCR, lists solely in-frame clones and lacks some. The sample consists of about 45,000 clones, around 85% of them appearing once. Sample: peripheral blood. Source of these receptors: a man aged 50 to 59 with active COVID-19. Both conserved end residues are part of each CDR3. Each record gives: clone size, V gene, D gene, J gene, CDR3 protein, CDR3 DNA. A D gene is named only where the DNA matches it firmly. Clone sizes are given selectively: once, few, many, or a class where the clone is expanded.

-,TRBV14,TRBD1,TRBJ2-7,CASSLLDQGADEQYF,TGTGCCAGCAGCCTCCTTGATCAGGGGGCGGACGAGCAGTACTTC
-,TRBV27,TRBD2,TRBJ2-2,CASSPRGLVIGELFF,TGTGCCAGCTCCCCTCGGGGACTAGTGATCGGGGAGCTGTTTTTT
-,TRBV9,TRBD2,TRBJ2-1,CASSVAWREENEQFF,TGTGCCAGCAGCGTAGCCTGGCGGGAGGAAAATGAGCAGTTCTTC
-,TRBV5-1,TRBD1,TRBJ2-7,CASSLGGQPYEQYF,TGCGCCAGCAGCTTGGGGGGACAGCCCTACGAGCAGTACTTC
-,TRBV5-1,TRBD1,TRBJ2-1,CASRQGTGANNEQFF,TGCGCCAGCAGACAGGGTACAGGGGCTAACAATGAGCAGTTCTTC
-,TRBV7-2,TRBD1,TRBJ1-5,CASSVTGGAGQPQHF,TGTGCCAGCAGCGTAACAGGGGGCGCGGGTCAGCCCCAGCATTTT
-,TRBV6-5,TRBD2,TRBJ2-1,CASIRGTSGTNEQFF,TGTGCCAGCATCCGCGGGACTAGCGGGACAAATGAGCAGTTCTTC
few,TRBV18,TRBD2,TRBJ2-7,CASSPVTSGSGEQYF,TGTGCCAGCTCACCCGTTACTAGCGGGAGCGGAGAGCAGTACTTC
-,TRBV19,-,TRBJ2-1,CASSTFSYNEQFF,TGTGCCAGTTCTACCTTCTCCTACAATGAGCAGTTCTTC
-,TRBV7-8,TRBD2,TRBJ2-7,CASSLAQGLAAYEQYF,TGTGCCAGCAGCTTAGCGCAGGGACTAGCGGCCTACGAGCAGTACTTC
-,TRBV6-6,-,TRBJ2-2,CASSPQNTGELFF,TGTGCCAGCAGCCCCCAGAACACCGGGGAGCTGTTTTTT
once,TRBV5-1,-,TRBJ2-2,CASSTDGRAGTGELFF,TGCGCCAGCAGTACCGACGGGAGAGCGGGCACCGGGGAGCTGTTTTTT
-,TRBV7-2,TRBD1,TRBJ1-2,CASSSIQGGYGYTF,TGTGCCAGCAGCTCAATACAGGGGGGTTATGGCTACACCTTC
-,TRBV19,TRBD1,TRBJ1-1,CASRTGLNTEAFF,TGTGCCAGTAGGACAGGGTTGAACACTGAAGCTTTCTTT
-,TRBV3-1/TRBV3-2,-,TRBJ2-7,CASSHDPGLYEQYF,TGTGCCAGCAGCCATGATCCGGGACTTTACGAGCAGTACTTC
-,TRBV6-4,TRBD2,TRBJ2-3,CASSPQVTSGHTDTQYF,TGTGCCAGCAGTCCCCAAGTGACTAGCGGGCACACAGATACGCAGTATTTT
-,TRBV9,-,TRBJ1-1,CASSVSGGTAEAFF,TGTGCCAGCAGCGTGAGTGGTGGTACGGCTGAAGCTTTCTTT
-,TRBV5-1,TRBD1,TRBJ2-1,CASSLAPTGHNEQFF,TGCGCCAGCAGCTTGGCCCCGACAGGGCACAATGAGCAGTTCTTC
-,TRBV28,TRBD1,TRBJ1-2,CASSLGYRGGYTF,TGTGCCAGCAGTTTAGGGTACAGGGGCGGCTACACCTTC
few,TRBV7-9,TRBD1,TRBJ1-2,CASSSMGQGASGYTF,TGTGCCAGCAGCTCCATGGGACAGGGGGCGTCTGGCTACACCTTC
few,TRBV27,-,TRBJ1-5,CASSTAFNQPQHF,TGTGCCAGCTCGACAGCTTTCAATCAGCCCCAGCATTTT
-,TRBV13,TRBD1,TRBJ1-6,CASSTPTGTGESPLHF,TGTGCCAGCAGCACGCCAACCGGGACAGGGGAGTCACCCCTCCACTTT
-,TRBV30,-,TRBJ2-5,CAWSGGSLETQYF,TGTGCCTGGAGCGGGGGTTCTTTAGAGACCCAGTACTTC
-,TRBV18,-,TRBJ2-5,CASSPRQGLQETQYF,TGTGCCAGCTCACCACGCCAGGGTCTACAAGAGACCCAGTACTTC
-,TRBV5-1,TRBD2,TRBJ2-7,CASSLLGPGTSGAYEQYF,TGCGCCAGCAGCTTGTTGGGGCCCGGGACTAGCGGGGCCTACGAGCAGTACTTC
-,TRBV5-5,TRBD2,TRBJ2-1,CASSPSGSRYNEQFF,TGTGCCAGCAGCCCGAGCGGGAGTAGGTACAATGAGCAGTTCTTC
-,TRBV7-2,TRBD2,TRBJ2-5,CASSLGPAGGQETQYF,TGTGCCAGCAGCTTAGGGCCAGCGGGGGGGCAAGAGACCCAGTACTTC
-,TRBV27,-,TRBJ2-3,CASSTRRGNTDTQYF,TGTGCCAGCAGTACCCGCCGGGGTAACACAGATACGCAGTATTTT
-,TRBV2,TRBD1,TRBJ2-5,CASSKQGSQETQYF,TGTGCCAGCAGTAAACAGGGGTCCCAAGAGACCCAGTACTTC
-,TRBV2,TRBD1,TRBJ2-7,CASNWDRGEQYF,TGTGCCAGCAACTGGGACAGGGGCGAGCAGTACTTC
-,TRBV3-1/TRBV3-2,-,TRBJ2-5,CASSHLNAGTQYF,TGTGCCAGCAGCCACCTTAATGCCGGGACCCAGTACTTC
few,TRBV7-2,-,TRBJ1-1,CASSRTARRVEAFF,TGTGCCAGCAGCCGGACAGCACGAAGAGTTGAAGCTTTCTTT
-,TRBV2,-,TRBJ2-1,CASSGGRGYNEQFF,TGTGCCAGCAGTGGAGGGCGGGGTTACAATGAGCAGTTCTTC
-,TRBV19,-,TRBJ1-5,CASSGGDERWVSNQPQHF,TGTGCCAGTAGTGGGGGGGACGAGCGATGGGTAAGCAATCAGCCCCAGCATTTT
-,TRBV29-1,TRBD2,TRBJ2-5,CSVGFGRVGETQYF,TGCAGCGTTGGATTCGGGAGGGTCGGGGAGACCCAGTACTTC
-,TRBV18,-,TRBJ1-1,CASSRMYGQLNTEAFF,TGTGCCAGCTCTCGCATGTACGGACAGCTGAACACTGAAGCTTTCTTT
-,TRBV7-2,-,TRBJ1-2,CASRRGQLYGYTF,TGTGCCAGCAGACGCGGACAGCTCTATGGCTACACCTTC
-,TRBV6-5,TRBD1,TRBJ1-5,CASSTRDRGNQPQHF,TGTGCCAGCAGCACCCGGGACAGGGGCAATCAGCCCCAGCATTTT